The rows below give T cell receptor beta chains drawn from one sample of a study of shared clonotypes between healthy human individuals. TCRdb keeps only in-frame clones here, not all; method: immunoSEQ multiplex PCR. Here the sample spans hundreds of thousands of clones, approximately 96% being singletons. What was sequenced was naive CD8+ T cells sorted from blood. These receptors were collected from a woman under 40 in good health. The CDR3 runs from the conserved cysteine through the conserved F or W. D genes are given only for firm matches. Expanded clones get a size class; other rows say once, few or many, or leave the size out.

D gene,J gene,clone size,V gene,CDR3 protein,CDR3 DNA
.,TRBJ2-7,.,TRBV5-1,CASSSLGETYSSYEQYF,TGCGCCAGCAGCTCCTTGGGTGAGACGTACAGCTCCTACGAGCAGTACTTC
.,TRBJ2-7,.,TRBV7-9,CASSLAGDYEQYF,TGTGCCAGCAGCTTAGCTGGGGACTACGAGCAGTACTTC
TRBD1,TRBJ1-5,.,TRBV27,CASSFDRGHQPQHF,TGTGCCAGCAGTTTTGACAGGGGGCATCAGCCCCAGCATTTT
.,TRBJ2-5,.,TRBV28,CASRPDARETQYF,TGTGCCAGCAGGCCGGACGCACGAGAGACCCAGTACTTC
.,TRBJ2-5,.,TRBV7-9,CASSLTETQYF,TGTGCCAGCAGCCTAACAGAGACCCAGTACTTC
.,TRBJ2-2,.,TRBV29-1,CSVVLTITSYLGGELFF,TGCAGCGTTGTCTTAACGATCACTAGCTACTTAGGCGGGGAGCTGTTTTTT
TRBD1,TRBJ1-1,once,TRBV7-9,CASSSGQMNTEAFF,TGTGCCAGCAGCTCGGGACAGATGAACACTGAAGCTTTCTTT
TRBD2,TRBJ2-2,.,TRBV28,CASSLFGLAGIRELFF,TGTGCCAGCAGTTTATTTGGACTAGCGGGAATACGGGAGCTGTTTTTT
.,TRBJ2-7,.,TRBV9,CASSALRGPPGEQYF,TGTGCCAGCAGCGCCCTTCGGGGTCCCCCGGGGGAGCAGTACTTC
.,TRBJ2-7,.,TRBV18,CASSPPDASGEQYF,TGTGCCAGCTCACCACCGGACGCATCGGGTGAGCAGTACTTC
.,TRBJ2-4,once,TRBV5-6,CASSLDLAKNIQYF,TGTGCCAGCAGCTTGGACCTAGCCAAAAACATTCAGTACTTC
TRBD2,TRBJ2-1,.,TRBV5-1,CASSLSLAGEFNEQFF,TGCGCCAGCAGCTTGTCTCTAGCGGGAGAATTCAATGAGCAGTTCTTC
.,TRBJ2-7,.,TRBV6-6,CASSYGATYEQYF,TGTGCCAGCAGTTATGGGGCAACCTACGAGCAGTACTTC
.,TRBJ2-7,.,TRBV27,CASRIGRGSYEQYF,TGTGCCAGCAGGATAGGGAGGGGGAGCTACGAGCAGTACTTC
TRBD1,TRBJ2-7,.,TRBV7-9,CASAPGTGREQYF,TGTGCCAGTGCTCCCGGGACAGGGCGCGAGCAGTACTTC
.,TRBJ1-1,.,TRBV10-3,CAISEPGMNTEAFF,TGTGCCATCAGTGAGCCAGGGATGAACACTGAAGCTTTCTTT